Listed below are T cell receptor beta chains from one sample, sequenced in a study of T-cell reconstitution after alpha-beta-depleted transplantation in children. TCRdb re-called the PCR reads through MiXCR, storing one row per CDR3 protein. The table has about 610,000 distinct CDR3 sequences, roughly a tenth seen once. The sample was PBMCs from the stem cell graft donor, taken from the stem cell graft. These receptor sequences come from a human donor who donated a stem cell graft to a child with acute myeloid leukemia. CDR3s include the opening cysteine and the closing phenylalanine or tryptophan. Each record gives: V gene, CDR3 protein.

>TRBV7-9
CAGMTSVANEQFF
>TRBV20-1
CSALARSNTGELFF
>TRBV5-1
CASSSGWTGAEDEQYF
>TRBV6-5
CASSYSTGEETQYF
>TRBV24-1
CATSDSGTSGDEQFF
>TRBV5-1
CASKPTGANTGELFF
>TRBV7-9
CASSLGSPYEQYF
>TRBV20-1
CSARDVGQSGHNQPQHF
>TRBV4-2
CASSQGGQSYEQYF
>TRBV20-1
CSARNNIGGRGETQYF
>TRBV6-1
CASSRGLASYEQYF
>TRBV29-1
CSVANLGATSGRAKAYEQYF
>TRBV5-8
CASSLEGGALDEQFF
>TRBV5-5
CASSSLGVVSYEQYF
>TRBV5-1
CASSHGTDSSGANVLTF
>TRBV27
CASSFGGGHTEAFF
>TRBV27
CASSYGRGDNQPQHF
>TRBV7-6
CASSILAGVGETQYF